Below, 20 T cell receptor beta chains from the same sample are listed, as sequenced in a study of cytomegalovirus exposure and HLA in healthy donors. The PCR contained 60 Vbeta and 13 Jbeta primers. The table came from immunoSEQ multiplex PCR; TCRdb's copy has only in-frame clones and leaves some out. The sample yields fewer than 250,000 clones, 82% seen once. Sequenced input: PBMCs. These receptors originate from a man between 35 and 55 years old in good health and CMV-seropositive.

The rearrangement joins TRBV7-3 to TRBJ2-3, with D possibly matching TRBD2 (5 bases). V lost 5 bases, J lost 4 bases, and 13 bases lay in between. CDR3 size: 14 residues. Germline lookup yields CDR1 SGHTA and CDR2 FQGTGA. The CDR3 bases are TGTGCCAGCAGCCCCGGAGGTCCCGCAGATACGCAGTATTTT. It specifies CASSPGGPADTQYF.

The rearrangement links TRBV6-5 to TRBJ1-1; D unclear. The length of the CDR3 is 15 residues. V shed 5 bases and J shed 6 bases, with 19 bases lying between them. Germline lookup yields CDR1 MNHEY and CDR2 SVGAGI. CDR3 sequence (DNA): TGTGCCAGCAGTCCGGACGGGATAGGCAGCTCTGAAGCTTTCTTT. This gives the protein CASSPDGIGSSEAFF.

The chain is built from TRBV6-1 and TRBJ1-5; D call uncertain. CDR3 length equals 13 residues. Germline assignment: CDR1 MNHNS and CDR2 SASEGT. The V gene lost 9 bases and the J gene lost 0 bases, with 9 bases spanning the gap. The CDR3 spells CASGGYSNQPQHF. Here the CDR3 DNA reads TGTGCCAGTGGAGGGTATAGCAATCAGCCCCAGCATTTT.

V gene TRBV9 combines with J gene TRBJ2-5, with 8 nucleotides matching TRBD1. Unmatched junction bases numbered 6, after V lost 0 bases and J lost 2 bases. Per germline, CDR1 SGDLS and CDR2 YYNGEE. This CDR3 spans 16 amino acids. The CDR3 DNA follows: TGTGCCAGCAGCGTAGCCCCCGGACAGGGACAAGAGACCCAGTACTTC. Its protein product is CASSVAPGQGQETQYF.

The chain has TRBV18 and TRBJ2-7; possibly TRBD2 for D (6 bases). CDR3 length equals 14 residues. Germline-derived CDR1 and CDR2 are KGHSH and LQKENI. V was trimmed by 3 bases and J by 2 bases, leaving 11 bases between them. The CDR3 protein is CASSPLEGTYEQYF. The CDR3 DNA reads as TGTGCCAGCTCACCTTTGGAGGGAACCTACGAGCAGTACTTC.

The V and J genes are TRBV10-2 and TRBJ2-1; a weak D match, TRBD2 (5 bases). Germline values: CDR1 WSHSY, CDR2 SAAADI. Trimming shortened V by 10 bases and J by 3 bases, and 13 bases separated the two germline ends. The length of the CDR3 is 13 residues. CDR3 protein: CATLWTDYNEQFF. CDR3 DNA: TGCGCCACGCTTTGGACTGACTACAATGAGCAGTTCTTC.

The chain recombines TRBV5-1 with TRBJ2-1; 12 bases agree with TRBD2. This CDR3 is 19 amino acids long. The V and J ends lost 5 bases and 2 bases, in that order; junction bases with no gene match: 14. Germline CDR1 SGHRS, CDR2 YFSETQ. CDR3 protein: CASRPSSSGRAVAYNEQFF. DNA for the CDR3: TGCGCCAGCAGACCCTCCTCTAGCGGGAGGGCCGTCGCCTACAATGAGCAGTTCTTC. Together with reference TRBV5-1 and TRBJ2-1, the CDR3 gives the full variable domain: KAGVTQTPRYLIKTRGQQVTLSCSPISGHRSVSWYQQTPGQGLQFLFEYFSETQRNKGNFPGRFSGRQFSNSRSEMNVSTLELGDSALYLCASRPSSSGRAVAYNEQFFGPGTRLTVL.

The rearrangement links TRBV30 to TRBJ1-2; 7 bases align to TRBD1. Germline loops: CDR1 GTSNPN, CDR2 SVGIG (reference sequence). The V segment lost 2 bases and the J segment 10 bases; nucleotides outside the gene matches: 10. The CDR3 length is 13 residues. CDR3 bases: TGTGCCTGGAGTCGACAGGGAAAGGGGGACTACACCTTC. It encodes CAWSRQGKGDYTF.

The chain joins TRBV7-9 to TRBJ2-1; a weak D match, TRBD1 (5 bases). Per germline, CDR1 SEHNR and CDR2 FQNEAQ (reference sequence). The CDR3 loop spans 18 amino acids. The V end was cut by 4 bases, the J end by 2 bases, with 21 bases between. The CDR3 region is CASSSMGATAATYNEQFF. Here the CDR3 DNA reads TGTGCCAGCAGCTCGATGGGCGCGACAGCTGCGACCTACAATGAGCAGTTCTTC.

This clone was detected a few times. The genes are TRBV7-3 and TRBJ1-1; D is undetermined. This CDR3 is 14 amino acids long. Germline V gene lookup returns CDR1 SGHTA and CDR2 FQGTGA. V shed 5 bases and J shed 3 bases, with 13 bases lying between them. The CDR3 reads CASSPGPSHTEAFF. CDR3 sequence (DNA): TGTGCCAGCAGCCCAGGTCCTTCTCACACTGAAGCTTTCTTT.

The chain combines TRBV4-1 with TRBJ1-1; D is unresolved. This CDR3 has 16 residues. Germline CDR1 is MGHRA and CDR2 is YSYEKL. V gave up 2 bases and J gave up 6 bases, with 19 bases separating them. CDR3 in amino acids: CASSQQTGVTMAEAFF. The DNA for the CDR3 is TGCGCCAGCAGCCAACAAACCGGGGTCACAATGGCTGAAGCTTTCTTT.

The gene calls are TRBV18 and TRBJ2-1, with 8 nucleotides matching TRBD2. The V segment lost 2 bases and the J segment 9 bases; nucleotides outside the gene matches: 9. Germline CDR1 KGHSH, CDR2 LQKENI. The length of the CDR3 is 15 residues. The DNA of the CDR3 is TGTGCCAGCTCACCAGCCAGCGGGAGACGCGGTGAGCAGTTCTTC. Its translation: CASSPASGRRGEQFF.

V gene TRBV5-1 combines with J gene TRBJ2-1, with TRBD2 matching 9 bases. V was clipped by 0 bases and J by 10 bases; unmatched bases: 14. The CDR3 runs 17 residues. Looked up from germline, CDR1 is SGHRS and CDR2 is YFSETQ. The CDR3 DNA follows: TGCGCCAGCAGCTTGGAGGGTTTAGGGCTAGCGGGAAGGGAGCAGTTCTTC. Translation: CASSLEGLGLAGREQFF.

The CDR3 here is CAWVAGGNEQFF. Here the CDR3 DNA reads TGTGCCTGGGTTGCGGGAGGGAATGAGCAGTTCTTC. The J gene is TRBJ2-1, the V gene TRBV30, with 9 bases identical to TRBD2. The CDR3 sequence is 12 residues long. J lost 7 bases, V lost 5 bases, and 3 bases had no gene match. Germline V gives CDR1 GTSNPN, CDR2 SVGIG (reference sequence).

This sequence joins TRBV5-1 and TRBJ2-7; 11 nucleotides agree with TRBD2. V was clipped by 2 bases and J by 2 bases; unmatched bases: 3. The CDR3 extends over 15 amino acids. Germline CDR1 reads SGHRS; CDR2 reads YFSETQ. The CDR3 spells CASSFGTSGPYEQYF. The DNA for the CDR3 is TGCGCCAGCAGCTTCGGGACTAGCGGTCCCTACGAGCAGTACTTC.

Here the CDR3 reads CASSRQGNNEQFF. The CDR3, as DNA: TGTGCCAGCAGCCGACAGGGGAACAATGAGCAGTTCTTC. The rearrangement joins TRBV7-9 to TRBJ2-1, with 8 bases matching TRBD1. Germline V lookup: CDR1 SEHNR, CDR2 FQNEAQ (reference sequence). The trim removed 5 bases at V and 5 bases at J, leaving 2 bases unmatched. The CDR3 is made up of 13 amino acids.

This sequence joins TRBV6-1 and TRBJ2-7, with TRBD2 matching over 12 bases. There are 13 residues in the CDR3. V shed 11 bases, J shed 5 bases, and the junction held 7 bases outside the gene matches. Germline values: CDR1 MNHNS, CDR2 SASEGT. The chain's CDR3 is CAVRLAGAHEQYV. The CDR3 DNA follows: TGTGCCGTCAGACTAGCGGGAGCCCACGAGCAGTACGTC.

In nucleotides, the CDR3 is TGTGCCAGCTCCCGAGGACAGGCACGGTTCTCCTACGAGCAGTACTTC. It codes for CASSRGQARFSYEQYF. This chain uses TRBV18 with TRBJ2-7; 7 nucleotides match TRBD1. The junction had 11 bases not matched to a gene; V was cut back by 6 bases and J by 0 bases. The CDR3 sequence is 16 residues long. Germline assignment: CDR1 KGHSH and CDR2 LQKENI.

The gene calls are TRBV6-1 and TRBJ2-7, with D perhaps TRBD2 (5 bases). V was clipped by 6 bases and J by 7 bases, with 19 bases between them. This CDR3 has 14 residues. CDR1 and CDR2 (germline): MNHNS, SASEGT. The CDR3: CASRYGNWRYEQYV. The CDR3 nucleotides are TGTGCCAGCAGGTACGGCAACTGGAGGTATGAGCAGTACGTC.

The V and J genes are TRBV9 and TRBJ1-1; TRBD1 agrees at 8 bases. This CDR3 spans 14 amino acids. The V gene end was trimmed by 4 bases and the J gene end by 1 base; junction bases not matched to a gene: 3. The germline gives CDR1 SGDLS, CDR2 YYNGEE. CDR3 sequence: CASSWGTGNTEAFF. The CDR3 DNA follows: TGTGCCAGCAGCTGGGGGACAGGGAACACTGAAGCTTTCTTT. The whole variable domain, filled in from reference TRBV9 and TRBJ1-1, reads DSGVTQTPKHLITATGQRVTLRCSPRSGDLSVYWYQQSLDQGLQFLIQYYNGEERAKGNILERFSAQQFPDLHSELNLSSLELGDSALYFCASSWGTGNTEAFFGQGTRLTVV.